The T cell receptor (beta chain) under discussion was sequenced for a study of identical twins. The study's findings and limits: Excess twin sharing in beta out-of-frame sequences was weaker.

This clonotype has a handful of counts. What it binds is unknown. CDR3 size: 15 residues. V trimming: 0 bases; J trimming: 8 bases; junction bases outside the gene matches: 5. Per the germline V gene, CDR1 is SGHKS and CDR2 is YYEKEE (reference sequence). MiXCR, applied by TCRdb to the 5' RACE reads, yields one record per CDR3 protein. The top ten hold 1.5% to 2% of the sample, which has around 960,000 distinct CDR3 sequences, roughly an eighth seen once. A further study also used this sample, focusing on yellow fever vaccine responses in identical twins. That report adds: As reported, the vaccine T cell response of twins seemed partly convergent and partly personalized.

The rearrangement uses TRBV5-5 and TRBJ2-1; TRBD1 agrees at 10 bases. The clonotype originates from a woman between 18 and 30 years old in good health. The material sequenced was PBMCs. In nucleotides, the CDR3 is TGTGCCAGCAGCTTGGGGACAGGGGGATTTGATGAGCAGTTCTTC. Amino acids: CASSLGTGGFDEQFF.